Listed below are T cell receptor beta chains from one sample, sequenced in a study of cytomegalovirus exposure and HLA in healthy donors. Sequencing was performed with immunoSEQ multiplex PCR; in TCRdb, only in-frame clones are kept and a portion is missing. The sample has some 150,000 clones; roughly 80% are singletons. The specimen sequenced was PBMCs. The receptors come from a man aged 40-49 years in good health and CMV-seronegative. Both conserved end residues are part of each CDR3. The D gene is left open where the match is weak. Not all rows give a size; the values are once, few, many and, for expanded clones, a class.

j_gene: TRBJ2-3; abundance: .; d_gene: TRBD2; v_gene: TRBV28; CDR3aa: CASSQPGLRSSTDTQYF; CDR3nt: TGTGCCAGCAGTCAACCGGGACTACGAAGCAGCACAGATACGCAGTATTTT
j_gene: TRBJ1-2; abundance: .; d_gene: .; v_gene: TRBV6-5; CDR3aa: CASSLQGQGYTF; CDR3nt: TGTGCCAGCAGCTTACAGGGCCAAGGCTACACCTTC
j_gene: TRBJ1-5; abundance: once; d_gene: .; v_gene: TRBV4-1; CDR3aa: CASSRTLGGGRQPQHF; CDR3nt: TGCGCCAGCAGCCGGACCTTGGGGGGGGGTCGACAGCCCCAGCATTTT
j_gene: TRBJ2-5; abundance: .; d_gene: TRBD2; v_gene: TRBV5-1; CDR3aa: CASSQGLAGFETQYF; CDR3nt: TGCGCCAGCAGTCAGGGACTAGCGGGGTTTGAGACCCAGTACTTC
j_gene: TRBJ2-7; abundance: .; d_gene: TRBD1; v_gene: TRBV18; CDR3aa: CASSPIRGRVIEQYF; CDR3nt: TGTGCCAGCTCACCAATCAGGGGGCGAGTTATTGAGCAGTACTTC
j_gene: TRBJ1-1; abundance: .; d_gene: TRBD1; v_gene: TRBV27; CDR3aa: CASSLDRTDNTEAFF; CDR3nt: TGTGCCAGCAGTTTGGACAGGACAGACAACACTGAAGCTTTCTTT
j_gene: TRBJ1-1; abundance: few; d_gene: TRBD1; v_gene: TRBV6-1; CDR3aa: CASSWGQSAAEAFF; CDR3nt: TGTGCCAGCAGTTGGGGACAGTCAGCGGCTGAAGCTTTCTTT
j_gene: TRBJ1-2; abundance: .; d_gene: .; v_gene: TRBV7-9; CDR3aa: CASSLGTREDYGYTF; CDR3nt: TGTGCCAGCAGCTTAGGAACCAGGGAGGACTATGGCTACACCTTC
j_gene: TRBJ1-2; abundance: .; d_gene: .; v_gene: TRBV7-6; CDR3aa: CASSLVGHEGYTF; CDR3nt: TGTGCCAGCAGCTTAGTCGGTCATGAGGGCTACACCTTC
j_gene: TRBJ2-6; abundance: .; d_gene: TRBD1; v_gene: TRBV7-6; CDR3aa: CASSLVVSGTGVSGANVLTF; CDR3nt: TGTGCCAGCAGCTTAGTTGTTTCTGGGACAGGGGTCTCTGGGGCCAACGTCCTGACTTTC
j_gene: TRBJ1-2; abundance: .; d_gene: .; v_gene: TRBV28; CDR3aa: CASSLQSLGAYGYTF; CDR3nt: TGTGCCAGCAGTCTACAATCCCTAGGCGCCTATGGCTACACCTTC
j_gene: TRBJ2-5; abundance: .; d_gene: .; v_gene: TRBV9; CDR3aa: CASSREGLGLQETQYF; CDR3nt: TGTGCCAGCAGTAGAGAGGGGTTGGGACTCCAAGAGACCCAGTACTTC
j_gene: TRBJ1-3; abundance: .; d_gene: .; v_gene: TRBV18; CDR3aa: CASSAAGEVGNTIYF; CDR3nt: TGTGCCAGCTCAGCCGCGGGAGAAGTTGGAAACACCATATATTTT
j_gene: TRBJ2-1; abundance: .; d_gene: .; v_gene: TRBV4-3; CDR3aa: CASSPQVLPVPERYNEQFF; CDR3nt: TGCGCCAGCAGCCCCCAAGTACTACCGGTCCCCGAAAGGTACAATGAGCAGTTCTTC
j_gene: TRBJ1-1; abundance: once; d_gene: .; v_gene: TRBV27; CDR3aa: CASSLRRDFF; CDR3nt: TGTGCCAGCAGTTTACGTCGGGATTTCTTT
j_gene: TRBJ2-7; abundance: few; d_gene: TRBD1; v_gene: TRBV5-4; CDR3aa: CASSLRQGMGEQYF; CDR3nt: TGTGCCAGCAGCTTAAGACAGGGAATGGGCGAGCAGTACTTC